Shown below are 18 T cell receptor beta chains from a single sample sequenced in a study of T cells in Graves' hyperthyroidism and ophthalmopathy. Amplification targeted TCR beta CDR3 regions from RNA transcripts. The HTBI primer set served for first-round RT-PCR of the TCR CDR3. TCRdb re-analysed the multiplex PCR reads in MiXCR, keeping a single row per CDR3 protein. The data show about 300,000 distinct CDR3 sequences, roughly 15% seen once. Sequenced material: blood. The receptors were sampled from a man under 40 with Graves' hyperthyroidism.

Many counts were recorded for this clonotype. The chain combines TRBV2 with TRBJ2-1, with 16 nucleotides matching TRBD2. V lost 6 bases, J lost 4 bases, and 6 bases stayed unmatched. CDR3 length equals 17 residues. Germline CDR1 and CDR2: SNHLY and FYNNEI. The CDR3 DNA reads as TGTGCCAGCAGGGTTGGGACTAGCGGGAGGGCTTACAATGAGCAGTTCTTC. Amino acid sequence: CASRVGTSGRAYNEQFF.

This clonotype was seen a handful of times. CDR3 residues: CAIGHTGVRYNEQFF. The CDR3 DNA reads TGTGCCATCGGTCATACGGGAGTACGATACAATGAGCAGTTCTTC. The chain is built from TRBV10-3 and TRBJ2-1, with a possible D match to TRBD2 (6 bases). Trimming took off 8 bases at V and 4 bases at J, with 18 bases between the two ends. This CDR3 is 15 amino acids long. Germline V gene sequence: CDR1 ENHRY, CDR2 SYGVKD.

To note about this clonotype: A single base separates this from a much larger clone, so it may be a read error. This sequence joins TRBV7-8 and TRBJ2-7; D uncertain. The CDR3 is made up of 13 amino acids. The germline gives CDR1 SGHVS, CDR2 FQNEAQ. Trimming stripped 5 bases from V and 6 bases from J, with 14 bases between. CDR3 coding DNA: TGTGCCAGCAGCCTACTCCCAGGCTGCGAGCAGTACTTC. Translating gives CASSLLPGCEQYF.

This clonotype was detected many times. The junction does not match germline at one end; this may be a read error. The chain carries TRBV7-7 and TRBJ2-2; a possible D gene is TRBD2 (6 bases). Germline CDR1 reads SSHAT; CDR2 reads FNYEAQ (reference sequence). This CDR3 contains 14 residues. For the CDR3, the DNA is TGTGCTAGCAGGAGTAGCGGATACACCGGGGAGCTGTTTTTT. As protein: CASRSSGYTGELFF.

At least ten counts were recorded for this clonotype. The V call is TRBV28, the J call TRBJ1-1; 7 bases fit TRBD1. Trimming removed 3 bases from V and 0 bases from J; junction bases left unmatched: 4. CDR1 and CDR2 from the germline V gene are MDHEN and SYDVKM. The CDR3 sequence is 15 residues long. The CDR3 coding sequence is TGTGCCAGCAGTTTCGGGACAGACATGAACACTGAAGCTTTCTTT. Protein product: CASSFGTDMNTEAFF.

This clonotype was seen ten or more times. The chain is built from TRBV28 and TRBJ2-7; 7 bases agree with TRBD2. V shed 3 bases and J 3 bases; nucleotides not matched to a gene: 5. Germline-derived CDR1 and CDR2 are MDHEN and SYDVKM. This CDR3 region has 14 residues. CDR3: CASSLRAGFYEQYF. The DNA of the CDR3 is TGTGCCAGCAGTTTGAGAGCGGGGTTCTACGAGCAGTACTTC.

This clonotype showed up many times. The chain recombines TRBV7-3 with TRBJ2-2; TRBD2 matches at 7 bases. Germline-derived CDR1 and CDR2 are SGHTA and FQGTGA. The ends lost 4 bases at V and 6 bases at J; junction bases unmatched: 17. CDR3 size: 18 residues. The CDR3 is CASSYGRDYSLKAGELFF. CDR3 bases: TGTGCCAGCAGCTATGGAAGGGACTATTCGCTGAAGGCCGGGGAGCTGTTTTTT.

Regarding this clonotype: A much larger clone lies one base from this, so it may be a read error. The V and J genes are TRBV5-1 and TRBJ2-7; a possible D gene is TRBD1 (5 bases). The CDR3 is made up of 14 amino acids. Trimming shortened V by 0 bases and J by 3 bases, and 10 bases separated the two germline ends. Germline CDR1 reads SGHRS; CDR2 reads YFSETQ. CDR3 in DNA: TGCGCCAGCAGCTTGGCCGACAGTCTCTACGAGCAGTACTTC. Residues: CASSLADSLYEQYF.

Many counts were recorded for this clonotype. This rearrangement joins TRBV7-9 to TRBJ1-1; possible D gene TRBD1, 5 bases. CDR1 is SEHNR and CDR2 is FQNEAQ in the germline V gene (reference sequence). The CDR3 is made up of 13 amino acids. V lost 5 bases, J lost 6 bases, and 13 bases lay in between. CDR3 nucleotide sequence: TGTGCCAGCAGCCTCTCCCAGACAGCTGAAGCTTTCTTT. Translation: CASSLSQTAEAFF. Full variable domain (remainder filled in from reference TRBV7-9 and TRBJ1-1): DTGVSQNPRHKITKRGQNVTFRCDPISEHNRLYWYRQTLGQGPEFLTYFQNEAQLEKSRLLSDRFSAERPKGSFSTLEIQRTEQGDSAMYLCASSLSQTAEAFFGQGTRLTVV.

This clonotype turned up a few times. This rearrangement joins TRBV7-9 to TRBJ2-2, with a weak D call TRBD2 (6 bases). CDR3 length: 16 amino acids. V lost 0 bases and J 6 bases, leaving 14 bases between the germline ends. Germline CDR1 SEHNR, CDR2 FQNEAQ (reference sequence). The CDR3 DNA sequence: TGTGCCAGCAGCTTAGCGCTAACCGGGAGCGCCGGGGAGCTGTTTTTT. Residues: CASSLALTGSAGELFF.

This clonotype was counted between two and nine times. This sequence joins TRBV4-1 and TRBJ1-1; D not certain. Germline V gives CDR1 MGHRA, CDR2 YSYEKL. Trimming removed 3 bases from V and 1 base from J, with 12 bases in between. This CDR3 is 15 amino acids long. The CDR3 nucleotides read TGCGCCAGCAGCCATATGACCTGGGGGAACACTGAAGCTTTCTTT. Protein sequence: CASSHMTWGNTEAFF.

This clonotype appeared many times. The rearrangement links TRBV28 to TRBJ1-6; TRBD1 might be the D (5 bases). Germline V gene sequence: CDR1 MDHEN, CDR2 SYDVKM. The CDR3 length is 16 residues. Trimming stripped 5 bases from V and 1 base from J, with 12 bases between. This CDR3 reads CASSGGGLSYNSPLHF. The CDR3 region has the DNA TGTGCCAGCAGTGGGGGGGGTTTGTCCTATAATTCACCCCTCCACTTT. The full variable domain, with the rest looked up from reference TRBV28 and TRBJ1-6, is DVKVTQSSRYLVKRTGEKVFLECVQDMDHENMFWYRQDPGLGLRLIYFSYDVKMKEKGDIPEGYSVSREKKERFSLILESASTNQTSMYLCASSGGGLSYNSPLHFGNGTRLTVT.

A remark on this clonotype: A clone one base away is much larger, so this may be a read error. The chain couples TRBV11-1 to TRBJ2-5, with D tentatively TRBD1 or TRBD2 (5 bases each). CDR3 length: 16 amino acids. Trimming pared 5 bases from V and 5 bases from J, leaving 21 bases between. Germline V gene data show CDR1 as SGHAT and CDR2 as FQDESV (reference sequence). The CDR3 DNA sequence: TGTGCCAGCAGCGACAATCTAATCGGGGCTACGGAGACCCAGTACTTC. Encoded protein: CASSDNLIGATETQYF.

The chain combines TRBV28 with TRBJ2-7; 7 bases line up with TRBD1. The CDR3 runs to 15 residues. Germline loops: CDR1 MDHEN, CDR2 SYDVKM. After removal of 6 bases from V and 0 bases from J, the junction contained 8 bases not matched to a gene. As DNA, the CDR3 is TGTGCCAGCAGCCTCGACAGGGCCCTCTCCTACGAGCAGTACTTC. This sequence encodes CASSLDRALSYEQYF.

This clonotype has just a few counts. The CDR3: CASSFGQSGANVLTF. The CDR3 coding sequence is TGTGCCAGCAGCTTCGGACAGTCTGGGGCCAACGTCCTGACTTTC. The chain links TRBV7-6 to TRBJ2-6; a possible D gene is TRBD1 (6 bases). Germline-derived CDR1 and CDR2 are SGHVS and FNYEAQ. This CDR3 spans 15 amino acids. V dropped 3 bases and J dropped 1 base, with 7 bases sitting between them. The complete variable domain, with remaining parts taken from reference TRBV7-6 and TRBJ2-6, reads GAGVSQSPRYKVTKRGQDVALRCDPISGHVSLYWYRQALGQGPEFLTYFNYEAQQDKSGLPNDRFSAERPEGSISTLTIQRTEQRDSAMYRCASSFGQSGANVLTFGAGSRLTVL.

This clonotype was detected many times. The chain joins TRBV3-1 to TRBJ1-2; a possible D gene is TRBD1 (6 bases). The CDR3 loop spans 13 amino acids. The germline V gene has CDR1 LGHDT and CDR2 YNNKEL (reference sequence). Trimming left V 3 bases short and J 6 bases short, with 11 bases between. The CDR3 nucleotides are TGTGCCAGCAGCCACCTACAGGGCCATGGCTACACCTTC. Protein sequence: CASSHLQGHGYTF.

This clonotype was observed many times. The chain is built from TRBV19 and TRBJ1-1; 7 positions match TRBD1. V lost 7 bases to trimming and J lost 1 base; unmatched junction nucleotides: 9. Per germline, CDR1 LNHDA and CDR2 SQIVND (reference sequence). The CDR3 extends over 15 amino acids. In DNA form, the CDR3 reads TGTGCCAGTATAAGACAGGGAAGGGGGAACACTGAAGCTTTCTTT. Its translation is CASIRQGRGNTEAFF.

This clonotype was counted ten times or more. The genes are TRBV12-3 or TRBV12-4 and TRBJ1-4, with TRBD1 matching 7 bases. V was clipped by 6 bases and J by 6 bases; unmatched bases: 10. The CDR3 length is 15 residues. CDR3 in DNA: TGTGCCAGCAGCTCTCGACAGGGTGGGGATGAAAAACTGTTTTTT. The encoded protein is CASSSRQGGDEKLFF.